What follows are 13 T cell receptor beta chains derived from one specimen sequenced in a study of beta chain features in type 1 diabetes. No antigen has been assigned to these receptors. Investigators reverse transcribed all isolated RNA, so they sequenced expressed TCRB transcripts. TCRdb keeps only in-frame clones here, not all; method: immunoSEQ multiplex PCR. The sample gives roughly 300,000 clones, about 13% of which show up once; 0.017% is in the top ten. Notes on the study in general: TCRB CDR3s from Type 1 diabetes patients were moderately but significantly shorter in all four CD4+ subsets.

Sequencing input: naive CD4+ T cells from blood. The receptors originated from a young man with type 1 diabetes.

In this sample, this clone turned up a few times. The J gene is TRBJ2-5, the V gene TRBV7-3; D is possibly TRBD2 (5 bases). Germline lookup yields CDR1 SGHTA and CDR2 FQGTGA. This CDR3 is built from 13 residues. Trimming took off 2 bases at V and 5 bases at J, with 9 bases between the two ends. CDR3 in DNA: TGTGCCAGCAGCTTAGGAGGCAGGGAGACCCAGTACTTC. This encodes CASSLGGRETQYF.

The chain carries TRBV5-1 and TRBJ1-2; D might be TRBD1 (6 bases). The germline V and J ends were trimmed by 4 bases and 6 bases, with 16 bases remaining between them. The germline V gene encodes CDR1 SGHRS and CDR2 YFSETQ. The CDR3 contains 14 residues. CDR3 amino acids: CASSRQEPTDGYTF. The CDR3 DNA reads TGCGCCAGCAGCCGACAGGAGCCCACGGATGGCTACACCTTC.

The V gene is TRBV27, the J gene TRBJ1-1; TRBD1 is a possible D gene (5 bases). Trimming left V 8 bases short and J 5 bases short, with 18 bases between. Germline assignment: CDR1 MNHEY and CDR2 SMNVEV (reference sequence). The CDR3 covers 14 residues. The CDR3 loop is CASASAGGRTEAFF. The CDR3 DNA is TGTGCCAGCGCGTCCGCCGGGGGGAGGACTGAAGCTTTCTTT.

The V and J genes are TRBV4-3 and TRBJ2-2; possibly TRBD1 for D (6 bases). V was pared by 4 bases and J by 4 bases, with 13 bases between. In germline, CDR1 is LGHNA, CDR2 YSLEER. This CDR3 is built from 15 residues. CDR3 nucleotides: TGCGCCAGCAGCCCCAACCACAGGGCCACCGGGGAGCTGTTTTTT. Encoded protein: CASSPNHRATGELFF.

In this sample, this clone turned up a few times. This chain connects TRBV28 to TRBJ2-3; 9 positions match TRBD1. The V segment lost 7 bases and the J segment 4 bases; nucleotides outside the gene matches: 6. This CDR3 has 14 residues. Germline CDR1 and CDR2: MDHEN and SYDVKM. The CDR3 nucleotides are TGTGCCAGCAAAGGCGGACAGGGGTCAGATACGCAGTATTTT. Its protein is CASKGGQGSDTQYF. Looking up the rest from reference TRBV28 and TRBJ2-3 gives the full variable domain: DVKVTQSSRYLVKRTGEKVFLECVQDMDHENMFWYRQDPGLGLRLIYFSYDVKMKEKGDIPEGYSVSREKKERFSLILESASTNQTSMYLCASKGGQGSDTQYFGPGTRLTVL.

This rearrangement joins TRBV6-1 to TRBJ2-2; 10 nucleotides line up with TRBD1. CDR3 length: 12 amino acids. The V segment lost 3 bases and the J segment 15 bases; nucleotides outside the gene matches: 4. Looked up from germline, CDR1 is MNHNS and CDR2 is SASEGT. CDR3 in DNA: TGTGCCAGCAGTGAGACAGGGGGCAGGATGTTTTTT. It yields the protein CASSETGGRMFF.

A few counts support this clone. V and J are TRBV19 and TRBJ2-3, with 9 nucleotides matching TRBD1. The length of the CDR3 is 15 residues. Germline V gene data show CDR1 as LNHDA and CDR2 as SQIVND (reference sequence). With V trimmed by 5 bases and J by 6 bases, 9 bases remained unmatched. CDR3 region: CASSLTGGVPDTQYF. In DNA, the CDR3 is TGTGCCAGTAGTCTGACAGGGGGAGTGCCGGATACGCAGTATTTT. Drawing the rest from reference TRBV19 and TRBJ2-3, the complete variable domain is DGGITQSPKYLFRKEGQNVTLSCEQNLNHDAMYWYRQDPGQGLRLIYYSQIVNDFQKGDIAEGYSVSREKKESFPLTVTSAQKNPTAFYLCASSLTGGVPDTQYFGPGTRLTVL.

The V and J genes are TRBV4-2 and TRBJ2-7, with TRBD2 matching 11 bases. Germline CDR1 reads LGHNA; CDR2 reads YNFKEQ. The CDR3 has 17 residues. V dropped 4 bases and J dropped 4; count of bases not matched to a gene: 12. In DNA form, the CDR3 reads TGTGCCAGCAGCCGCTCAGGGACTGGGACTAGCGGATACGAGCAGTACTTC. This gives the protein CASSRSGTGTSGYEQYF.

The chain joins TRBV27 to TRBJ1-5; D gene ambiguous. Trimming removed 5 bases at V and 2 bases at J, with 7 bases between. CDR3 size: 13 residues. Germline V CDR1 and CDR2: MNHEY, SMNVEV (reference sequence). CDR3 in amino acids: CASSRQGNQPQHF. Here the CDR3 DNA reads TGTGCCAGCAGTAGGCAGGGCAATCAGCCCCAGCATTTT.

Only a few counts were recorded for this clone. This chain connects TRBV7-2 to TRBJ2-7; D uncertain. CDR3 length: 15 amino acids. Germline V CDR1 and CDR2: SGHTA, FQGNSA. V lost 8 bases, J lost 4 bases, and 21 bases lay in between. The CDR3 coding sequence is TGTGCCAGCGCGGCCTCTTCCTCCGGTGGTTACGAGCAGTACTTC. The encoded protein is CASAASSSGGYEQYF.

This clone came up many times. The chain carries TRBV29-1 and TRBJ2-6, with 7 bases that match TRBD1. The trim removed 5 bases at V and 2 bases at J, leaving 0 bases unmatched. The V gene's germline CDR1 is SQVTM and CDR2 ANQGSEA. CDR3 size: 13 residues. The CDR3 nucleotides are TGCAGCGTTCAGGGGGCTGGGGCCAACGTCCTGACTTTC. This translates into CSVQGAGANVLTF.

This clone turned up a few times. The chain employs TRBV27 and TRBJ2-1; TRBD1 matches at 7 bases. CDR1 and CDR2 from the germline V gene are MNHEY and SMNVEV (reference sequence). The length of the CDR3 is 13 residues. With V trimmed by 7 bases and J by 6 bases, 6 bases remained unmatched. Here the CDR3 reads CASKTGSTNEQFF. CDR3 in DNA: TGTGCCAGCAAGACAGGGTCGACCAATGAGCAGTTCTTC.

This clone came up a few times. The rearrangement uses TRBV6-4 and TRBJ2-3; TRBD1 is a possible D gene (6 bases). This CDR3 has 14 amino acids. In germline, CDR1 is MRHNA, CDR2 SNTAGT. V was pared by 5 bases and J by 4 bases, with 13 bases between. The DNA for the CDR3 is TGTGCCAGCAGTCTTGCTGGGGGCCCAGATACGCAGTATTTT. Protein sequence: CASSLAGGPDTQYF.